This TCR beta chain was captured by sequencing in a study of beta chain features in type 1 diabetes. J was trimmed by 0 bases and V by 4 bases; bases with no gene match: 0. The CDR3 length is 15 residues. Germline V gene lookup returns CDR1 SGHAT and CDR2 FQNNGV. Every isolated RNA sample was fully reverse transcribed, so sequencing captured expressed TCRB transcripts. TCRdb keeps only in-frame clones here, not all; method: immunoSEQ multiplex PCR. The sample consists of a few hundred thousand clones, around 10% of them appearing once. The sample holds a few counts of this clone. Its target is unknown. Study-level points and caveats: Using cDNA template may skew counts toward highly expressing activated cells.

This receptor was identified in a woman in her twenties or thirties in good health. Sequencing input: naive CD4+ T cells from blood. J is TRBJ2-1 and V is TRBV11-2; 10 nucleotides agree with TRBD2. The CDR3 loop is CASSSSGSSYNEQFF. CDR3 sequence (DNA): TGTGCCAGCAGCTCTAGCGGGAGCTCCTACAATGAGCAGTTCTTC.